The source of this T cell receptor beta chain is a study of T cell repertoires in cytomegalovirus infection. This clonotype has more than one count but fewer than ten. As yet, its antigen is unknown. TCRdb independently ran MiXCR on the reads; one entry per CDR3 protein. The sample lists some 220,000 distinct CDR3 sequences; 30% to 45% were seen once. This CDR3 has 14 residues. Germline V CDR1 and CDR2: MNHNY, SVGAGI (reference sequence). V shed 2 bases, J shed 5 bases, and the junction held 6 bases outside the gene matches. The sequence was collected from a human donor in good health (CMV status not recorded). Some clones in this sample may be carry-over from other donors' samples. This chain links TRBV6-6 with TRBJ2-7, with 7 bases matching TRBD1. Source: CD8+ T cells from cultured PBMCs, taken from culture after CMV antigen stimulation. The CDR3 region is CASSYATGRDEQYF. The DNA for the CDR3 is TGTGCCAGCAGTTACGCGACAGGGCGGGACGAGCAGTACTTC.